This T cell receptor (beta chain) is drawn from a study of control samples from healthy donors and cancer patients. TCRdb keeps only in-frame clones here, not all; method: immunoSEQ multiplex PCR. The top ten hold around 6.4% of the sample, which has some 410,000 clones, 75% to 95% seen once. This CDR3 region has 15 residues. CDR1 and CDR2 (germline): SGHRS, YFSETQ. Germline trimming cut 0 bases from V and 7 bases from J; bases unmatched to any gene: 3. The clonotype comes from a man aged 35 to 55 with head and neck cancer. The material sequenced was PBMCs. The chain combines TRBV5-1 with TRBJ1-6, with 8 bases identical to TRBD1. As DNA, the CDR3 is TGCGCCAGCAGCTTGGAATGGACAGGGAATTCACCCCTCCACTTT. Amino acid sequence: CASSLEWTGNSPLHF.